Below, 23 T cell receptor beta chains from the same sample are listed, as sequenced in a study of regulatory T cells in long-lasting Graves disease (dated by TCRdb to about 2021). The sample's time point, from its label and the paper: persistent/refractory GD, antithyroid drugs over 5 years with positive TRAb. RNA was extracted from PBMCs in TRIzol for both TCR sequencing and RNA sequencing. The library was produced with multiplex PCR. Sequenced using an Illumina HiSeq 4000. CDR3 regions were amplified by Arm-PCR with iRepertoire HTBI primers to construct TCR beta libraries. TCRdb redid the processing of the public reads, applying fastp at Q25 and MiXCR, and retained in-frame beta chains. CDR3 protein sequences are deduplicated, and each keeps its most common genes and DNA. Here the sample has hundreds of thousands of distinct CDR3 sequences; over 20% occur a single time. The leading ten clones occupy approximately 14% of the sample.

This sample comprised peripheral blood mononuclear cells (PBMCs), obtained when the disease was refractory, from a patient treated with antithyroid drugs. The receptors here all came from a female donor with Graves disease.

This clonotype has ten or more counts. V gene TRBV12-3 or TRBV12-4 combines with J gene TRBJ2-7; possibly TRBD1 for D (6 bases). The CDR3 covers 12 residues. V lost 7 bases to trimming and J lost 6 bases, with 13 bases between them. CDR3 amino acids: CASTPGRGEQYF. CDR3 in DNA: TGTGCCAGCACCCCAGGCAGGGGCGAGCAGTACTTC.

The sample holds a few counts of this clonotype. The J gene is TRBJ2-7, the V gene TRBV5-6; a possible D gene is TRBD2 (5 bases). Trimming removed 3 bases from V and 0 bases from J, with 13 bases in between. This CDR3 has 15 amino acids. The germline gives CDR1 SGHDT, CDR2 YYEEEE. For the CDR3, the DNA is TGTGCCAGCAGCTCTCCTCCCCGGGACTCCTACGAGCAGTACTTC. Its protein is CASSSPPRDSYEQYF.

Concerning this clonotype: This clone may be a read error of a much larger clone one base away. The V gene is TRBV7-2, the J gene TRBJ1-2; D remains unclear. CDR1 SGHTA and CDR2 FQGNSA come from the germline V gene. The CDR3 is 16 amino acids. V was cut by 5 bases and J by 4 bases, with 20 bases left in between. CDR3 sequence reads: CASSNGAAQSSYGYTF. The CDR3 bases are TGTGCCAGCAGCAACGGTGCCGCCCAGTCCTCCTATGGCTACACCTTC.

Many counts were recorded for this clonotype. The chain recombines TRBV7-8 with TRBJ2-7; no firm D call. Trimming took 6 bases from V and 0 from J, leaving 12 bases between them. The V gene's germline CDR1 is SGHVS and CDR2 FQNEAQ. This CDR3 region has 14 residues. The CDR3 DNA reads as TGTGCCAGCAGTACCGACCGAAACTCCTACGAGCAGTACTTC. Protein sequence: CASSTDRNSYEQYF.

The chain has TRBV7-6 and TRBJ1-2; D unclear. The CDR3 length is 15 residues. Trimming left V 4 bases short and J 8 bases short, with 20 bases between. The germline CDR1 and CDR2 sequences are SGHVS and FNYEAQ. This chain's CDR3 is CASSSQAETLHGYTF. Here the CDR3 DNA reads TGTGCCAGCAGCTCCCAAGCAGAGACACTTCACGGCTACACCTTC.

A few counts support this clonotype. V is TRBV6-2 or TRBV6-3 and J is TRBJ2-5; no clear D gene. Trimming removed 4 bases from V and 6 bases from J, with 18 bases in between. There are 15 residues in the CDR3. The germline V gene encodes CDR1 MNHEY and CDR2 SVGEGT. CDR3 DNA: TGTGCCAGCAGTTTAGACAACCGGGCGCAACAGACCCAGTACTTC. It specifies CASSLDNRAQQTQYF.

This clonotype was seen more than once but under ten times. One end of the junction fails to match germline, which may point to a read error. This chain uses TRBV7-9 with TRBJ2-2; 7 bases align to TRBD1. The CDR3 has 14 residues. Per germline, CDR1 SEHNR and CDR2 FQNEAQ (reference sequence). The CDR3 DNA follows: TGTGCCAAGACAGGGCTAAAGAACGCCGGGGAGCTGTTTTTT. It translates to CAKTGLKNAGELFF.

The chain is built from TRBV28 and TRBJ2-6; TRBD1 aligns across 8 bases. With 8 bases clipped from V and 3 bases from J, the junction kept 9 bases outside the gene matches. This CDR3 contains 16 residues. Germline V gives CDR1 MDHEN, CDR2 SYDVKM. The DNA of the CDR3 is TGTGCCAGCCGACGGATGGGGACAGGTGGGGCCAACGTCCTGACTTTC. Amino acid sequence: CASRRMGTGGANVLTF.

V usage is TRBV2 and J usage is TRBJ2-7; the D gene is possibly TRBD1 (6 bases). This CDR3 comprises 16 residues. V was shortened by 6 bases and J by 2 bases, with 20 bases between the two germline ends. Germline V gene data show CDR1 as SNHLY and CDR2 as FYNNEI. CDR3 sequence (DNA): TGTGCCAGCAGACGAGACCTCAGGGGAACCCCCTACGAGCAGTACTTC. It encodes CASRRDLRGTPYEQYF.

The chain links TRBV6-1 to TRBJ1-1, with 8 bases fitting TRBD1. This CDR3 is 14 amino acids long. The ends lost 5 bases at V and 1 base at J; junction bases unmatched: 3. Germline V CDR1 and CDR2: MNHNS, SASEGT. The CDR3 coding sequence is TGTGCCAGCAGTCAACAGGGGGAGAACACTGAAGCTTTCTTT. Translating gives CASSQQGENTEAFF.

The sample holds many counts of this clonotype. The chain joins TRBV25-1 to TRBJ1-2; 12 bases are a match to TRBD1. Germline trimming cut 0 bases from V and 4 bases from J; bases unmatched to any gene: 3. Germline loops: CDR1 MGHDK, CDR2 SYGVNS. This CDR3 has 16 amino acids. CDR3 coding DNA: TGTGCCAGCAGTGAATACTCGGGACAGGGGGCCTATGGCTACACCTTC. Protein product: CASSEYSGQGAYGYTF.

The CDR3 DNA reads as TGTGCCAGCAGTGCCTCCGGGCGGAACAGCCCCTCCTACGAGCAGTACTTC. Protein product: CASSASGRNSPSYEQYF. The chain uses TRBV6-2 or TRBV6-3 and TRBJ2-7; no reliable D call. Trimming took 5 bases from V and 0 from J, leaving 20 bases between them. Germline CDR1 reads MNHEY; CDR2 reads SVGEGT. This CDR3 has 17 amino acids.

This clonotype was detected ten times or more. V gene TRBV28 combines with J gene TRBJ1-1; tentative D call: TRBD1 (5 bases). The CDR3 has 13 amino acids. The germline V and J ends were trimmed by 7 bases and 2 bases, with 11 bases remaining between them. Germline V gene data show CDR1 as MDHEN and CDR2 as SYDVKM. CDR3 amino acids: CASTRDGNTEAFF. In DNA form, the CDR3 reads TGTGCCAGCACCAGGGACGGCAACACTGAAGCTTTCTTT.

The table lists this clonotype with a count of one. This may stem from a read error, because a much larger clone lies one nucleotide away. The V gene is TRBV27, the J gene TRBJ2-5, with 13 nucleotides matching TRBD2. This CDR3 region has 15 residues. The germline CDR1 and CDR2 sequences are MNHEY and SMNVEV (reference sequence). V dropped 2 bases and J dropped 7; count of bases not matched to a gene: 4. CDR3 region: CASSLGLAGDGTQYF. The CDR3 nucleotides read TGTGCCAGCAGTTTAGGACTAGCGGGAGACGGGACCCAGTACTTC.

This clonotype was picked up many times. CDR3 in amino acids: CASSLARLGVYF. CDR3 coding DNA: TGTGCCAGCAGTTTAGCGCGGTTGGGAGTGTACTTC. This chain links TRBV12-3 or TRBV12-4 with TRBJ2-5, with D perhaps matching TRBD2 (5 bases). The CDR3 totals 12 residues. The V gene lost 0 bases and the J gene lost 13 bases, with 12 bases spanning the gap.

This clonotype was counted only a few times. The rearrangement joins TRBV19 to TRBJ1-2; D remains ambiguous. The germline CDR1 and CDR2 sequences are LNHDA and SQIVND (reference sequence). The CDR3 loop spans 13 amino acids. Trimming removed 5 bases from V and 1 base from J, with 8 bases in between. The CDR3 sequence: CASSPDNNYGYTF. CDR3 DNA sequence: TGTGCCAGTAGTCCCGACAATAACTATGGCTACACCTTC.

The sample holds many counts of this clonotype. The chain links TRBV12-3 or TRBV12-4 to TRBJ2-7; D remains ambiguous. Trimming took off 5 bases at V and 2 bases at J, with 7 bases between the two ends. This CDR3 has 12 residues. The DNA for the CDR3 is TGTGCCAGCAGTAACCCCCCCTACGAGCAGTACTTC. It specifies CASSNPPYEQYF.

Only a few counts were recorded for this clonotype. The V call is TRBV4-1, the J call TRBJ2-7; D remains unclear. Deletions cut 5 bases from V and 0 bases from J, with 14 bases between. CDR1 and CDR2 from the germline V gene are MGHRA and YSYEKL. This CDR3 region has 15 residues. CDR3 DNA: TGCGCCAGCAGCTCGACGATTACAAGCTCCTACGAGCAGTACTTC. It translates to CASSSTITSSYEQYF.

This clonotype was seen ten or more times. The V gene is TRBV29-1, the J gene TRBJ1-2; D possibly corresponds to TRBD1 (6 bases). The germline V and J ends were trimmed by 6 bases and 6 bases, with 14 bases remaining between them. Germline loops: CDR1 SQVTM, CDR2 ANQGSEA. The CDR3 is 12 amino acids. The chain's CDR3 is CSVAGGGNGYTF. The CDR3 nucleotides are TGCAGCGTGGCCGGGGGGGGCAATGGCTACACCTTC.

This clonotype came up once. V is TRBV20-1 and J is TRBJ2-6; 11 bases line up with TRBD1. Per germline, CDR1 DFQATT and CDR2 SNEGSKA (reference sequence). Trimming cost V 3 bases and J 3 bases; bases outside gene matches: 4. The CDR3 runs 16 residues. The DNA of the CDR3 is TGCAGTGCTAGTGCGGGACAGGGGGTTGGGGCCAACGTCCTGACTTTC. It translates to CSASAGQGVGANVLTF.

This clonotype was seen ten or more times. The chain couples TRBV13 to TRBJ1-1, with D possibly being TRBD1 (5 bases). Germline V gene sequence: CDR1 PRHDT, CDR2 FYEKMQ (reference sequence). With 5 bases removed from V and 8 bases from J, the gap between germline ends came to 21 bases. The CDR3 runs 15 residues. The CDR3 loop reads CASSPAVGRGVEAFF. CDR3 coding DNA: TGTGCCAGCAGCCCAGCGGTTGGTCGGGGGGTAGAAGCTTTCTTT.

This clonotype was seen ten or more times. The CDR3 nucleotides are TGTGCCAGCAGTGACAGGGGGCAACAGCCCCAGCATTTT. Translated: CASSDRGQQPQHF. This chain uses TRBV2 with TRBJ1-5; 8 bases fit TRBD1. The CDR3 spans 13 residues. The trim removed 3 bases at V and 7 bases at J, leaving 2 bases unmatched. Germline lookup yields CDR1 SNHLY and CDR2 FYNNEI. Based on the CDR3 plus reference TRBV2 and TRBJ1-5, the full variable domain is EPEVTQTPSHQVTQMGQEVILRCVPISNHLYFYWYRQILGQKVEFLVSFYNNEISEKSEIFDDQFSVERPDGSNFTLKIRSTKLEDSAMYFCASSDRGQQPQHFGDGTRLSIL.

As for this clonotype: A much larger clonotype is one base distant, so this may be a read error. This chain connects TRBV12-3 or TRBV12-4 to TRBJ2-2; the D call may be TRBD1 or TRBD2 (5 bases each). Trimming shortened V by 5 bases and J by 2 bases, and 18 bases separated the two germline ends. The CDR3 spans 17 residues. This chain's CDR3 is CASSEWRTWANTGELFF. The CDR3 nucleotides are TGTGCCAGCAGTGAATGGAGGACATGGGCTAACACCGGGGAGCTGTTTTTT.